Shown below are 9 T cell receptor beta chains from a single sample sequenced in a study of blood T cell repertoires in COVID-19. Using immunoSEQ multiplex PCR, the repertoire was profiled, and TCRdb retains in-frame clones only, with some absent. The sample comprises approximately 80,000 clones, approximately 82% of which are singletons, and 10% rests with the top ten. The material sequenced was peripheral blood. The receptors stem from a man in his sixties with acute or convalescent COVID-19.

This sequence joins TRBV25-1 and TRBJ1-6; a weak D match, TRBD1 (5 bases). From germline, CDR1 is MGHDK and CDR2 SYGVNS. V was cut by 4 bases and J by 6 bases, with 10 bases left in between. This CDR3 region has 14 residues. The CDR3 region has the DNA TGTGCCAGCAGTGGGGGACTGCTTAATTCACCCCTCCACTTT. It yields the protein CASSGGLLNSPLHF.

The J gene is TRBJ2-1, the V gene TRBV7-9; the D gene is possibly TRBD1 (5 bases). Germline values: CDR1 SEHNR, CDR2 FQNEAQ (reference sequence). Between the trimmed V and J ends, which lost 1 base and 12 bases, there was a span of 13 bases. This CDR3 comprises 13 residues. This CDR3 reads CASSLEDYRTQFF. CDR3 in DNA: TGTGCCAGCAGCTTAGAGGATTACAGGACGCAGTTCTTC.

This clone was found once. V gene TRBV25-1 combines with J gene TRBJ1-1; no firm D call. CDR1 is MGHDK, CDR2 SYGVNS, per germline. The CDR3 spans 14 residues. The V end lost 1 base, the J end lost 2 bases, and 8 bases lay between the germline ends. CDR3 sequence reads: CASSESGLNTEAFF. For the CDR3, the DNA is TGTGCCAGCAGTGAATCTGGCCTTAACACTGAAGCTTTCTTT.

The chain employs TRBV6-6 and TRBJ1-5; TRBD1 agrees at 8 bases. Looked up from germline, CDR1 is MNHNY and CDR2 is SVGAGI (reference sequence). J was trimmed by 3 bases and V by 2 bases; bases with no gene match: 6. The CDR3 runs 16 residues. CDR3 in amino acids: CASSYVGTGYNQPQHF. CDR3 DNA sequence: TGTGCCAGCAGTTACGTCGGGACAGGATACAATCAGCCCCAGCATTTT.

The genes are TRBV6-5 and TRBJ2-2; 8 bases fit TRBD1. The CDR3 is 15 amino acids. The germline V gene has CDR1 MNHEY and CDR2 SVGAGI. V lost 6 bases and J lost 7; bases outside the gene matches: 10. CDR3 nucleotides: TGTGCCAGCAGCTACGGACAGGGAGGCGGCGGGGAGCTGTTTTTT. As protein: CASSYGQGGGGELFF.

This clone turned up a few times. CDR3 region: CASSRGQRNQPQHF. CDR3 nucleotides: TGTGCCAGCAGCCGCGGACAGCGCAATCAGCCCCAGCATTTT. The rearrangement joins TRBV3-1 (or the pseudogene TRBV3-2) to TRBJ1-5, with TRBD1 as a possible D gene (6 bases). Germline CDR1 reads LGHDT; CDR2 reads YNNKEL (reference sequence). This CDR3 has 14 residues. With 4 bases removed from V and 2 bases from J, the gap between germline ends came to 9 bases.

The chain carries TRBV7-9 and TRBJ1-3; D gene ambiguous. V lost 1 base and J 2 bases, leaving 9 bases between the germline ends. Germline CDR1 is SEHNR and CDR2 is FQNEAQ (reference sequence). The CDR3 consists of 15 residues. Here the CDR3 reads CASSLDPQPGNTIYF. In DNA, the CDR3 is TGTGCCAGCAGCTTAGACCCACAGCCTGGAAACACCATATATTTT.

The chain is built from TRBV21-1 and TRBJ2-4; TRBD1 is the table's D call and was not checked against the DNA. TRBV21-1 is classified as a pseudogene. CDR3 length: 14 residues. The CDR3 is CAARTGLTKNIQYF. As DNA, the CDR3 is TGTGCCGCCCGGACAGGGTTGACCAAAAACATTCAGTACTTC.

The chain combines TRBV7-2 with TRBJ2-1; TRBD2 is a possible D gene (6 bases). In germline, CDR1 is SGHTA, CDR2 FQGNSA. V dropped 3 bases and J dropped 9 bases, with 18 bases sitting between them. This CDR3 comprises 15 residues. In nucleotides, the CDR3 is TGTGCCAGCAGCTTCCTCGGGGCGGGGCCTTTTGAGCAGTTCTTC. This gives the protein CASSFLGAGPFEQFF.